This record covers a single T cell receptor beta chain. CDR1 is SGHRS and CDR2 is YFSETQ in the germline V gene. This CDR3 is built from 16 residues. Germline trimming cut 2 bases from V and 2 bases from J; bases unmatched to any gene: 3. The data belong to a study of T cells in Graves' hyperthyroidism and ophthalmopathy. RNA transcripts served as the template for amplifying TCR beta CDR3 regions. With the HTBI primer set, the TCR CDR3 went through a first round of RT-PCR. TCRdb re-analysed the multiplex PCR reads in MiXCR, keeping a single row per CDR3 protein. The repertoire holds roughly 170,000 distinct CDR3 sequences, with 15% to 20% as singletons.

This chain uses TRBV5-1 with TRBJ2-2; 10 bases map to TRBD2. The receptor comes from a woman aged 45-60 years with Graves' hyperthyroidism. The sequenced material came from blood. CDR3 sequence (DNA): TGCGCCAGCAGCTTCCTAGCGGGGGCCAACACCGGGGAGCTGTTTTTT. This sequence encodes CASSFLAGANTGELFF.